This TCR beta chain was profiled in a study of T cell responses to AZD1222 COVID-19 vaccine. A word on this clone: Its antigen remains unknown.

The repertoire was sequenced with immunoSEQ multiplex PCR; TCRdb's copy has only in-frame clones and lacks some. The sample holds around 99,000 clones, 88% seen once. Findings and caveats of the study: Mostly white British, mostly female donors; authors suggested clonal diversity may be underestimated. Seropositive AZD1222 recipients at baseline numbered only five or six. In all cases, repertoires were sampled only after the peak T cell response.

The length of the CDR3 is 16 residues. Trimming cost V 6 bases and J 5 bases, with 19 bases left between them. Germline values: CDR1 MDHEN, CDR2 SYDVKM. The material sequenced was peripheral blood, taken on day 0 of MenACWY control vaccination. V is TRBV28 and J is TRBJ2-2, with D possibly being TRBD1 (6 bases). This TCR came from an adult in good health. This CDR3 is CASREAQDSSTGELFF. The CDR3 DNA reads TGTGCCAGCAGAGAGGCCCAGGACAGTTCAACCGGGGAGCTGTTTTTT. The variable domain in full, with the rest retrieved from reference TRBV28 and TRBJ2-2, is DVKVTQSSRYLVKRTGEKVFLECVQDMDHENMFWYRQDPGLGLRLIYFSYDVKMKEKGDIPEGYSVSREKKERFSLILESASTNQTSMYLCASREAQDSSTGELFFGEGSRLTVL.